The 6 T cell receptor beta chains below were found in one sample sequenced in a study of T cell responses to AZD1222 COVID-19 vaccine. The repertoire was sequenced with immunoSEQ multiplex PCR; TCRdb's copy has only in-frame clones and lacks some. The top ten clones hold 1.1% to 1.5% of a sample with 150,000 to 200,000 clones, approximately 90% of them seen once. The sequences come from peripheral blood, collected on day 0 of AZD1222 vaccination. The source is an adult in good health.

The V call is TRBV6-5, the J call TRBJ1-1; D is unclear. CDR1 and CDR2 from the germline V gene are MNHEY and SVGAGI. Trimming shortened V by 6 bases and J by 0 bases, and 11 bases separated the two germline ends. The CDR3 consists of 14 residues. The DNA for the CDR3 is TGTGCCAGCAGACGCTTAGACATGAACACTGAAGCTTTCTTT. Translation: CASRRLDMNTEAFF.

This CDR3 is CASSHVRTGANGYTF. The CDR3 DNA follows: TGCGCCAGCAGCCACGTTCGGACAGGGGCAAATGGCTACACCTTC. The chain uses TRBV4-1 and TRBJ1-2; 9 bases align to TRBD1. This CDR3 is built from 15 residues. CDR1 is MGHRA, CDR2 YSYEKL, per germline. The V gene end was trimmed by 3 bases and the J gene end by 6 bases; junction bases not matched to a gene: 8.

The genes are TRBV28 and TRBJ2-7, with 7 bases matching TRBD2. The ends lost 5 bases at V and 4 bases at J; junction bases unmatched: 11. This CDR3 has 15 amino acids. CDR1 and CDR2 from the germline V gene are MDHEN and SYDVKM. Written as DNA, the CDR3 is TGTGCCAGCAGTCCCCCGCGGGAGAGGGGTTACGAGCAGTACTTC. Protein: CASSPPRERGYEQYF.

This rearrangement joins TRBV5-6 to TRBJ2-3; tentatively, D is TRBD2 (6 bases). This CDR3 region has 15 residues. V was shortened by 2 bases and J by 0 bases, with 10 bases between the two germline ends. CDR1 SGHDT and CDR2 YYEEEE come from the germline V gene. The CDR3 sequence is CASSLGGMSTDTQYF. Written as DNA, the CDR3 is TGTGCCAGCAGCTTAGGAGGGATGAGCACAGATACGCAGTATTTT.

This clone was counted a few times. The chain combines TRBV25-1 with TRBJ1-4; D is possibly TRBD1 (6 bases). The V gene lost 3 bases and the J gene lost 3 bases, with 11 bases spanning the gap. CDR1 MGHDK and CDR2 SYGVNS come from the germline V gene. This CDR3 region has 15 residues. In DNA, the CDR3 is TGTGCCAGCAGTGAGCGACAGGTCCCTAATGAAAAACTGTTTTTT. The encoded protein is CASSERQVPNEKLFF. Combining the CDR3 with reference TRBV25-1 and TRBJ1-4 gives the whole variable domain EADIYQTPRYLVIGTGKKITLECSQTMGHDKMYWYQQDPGMELHLIHYSYGVNSTEKGDLSSESTVSRIRTEHFPLTLESARPSHTSQYLCASSERQVPNEKLFFGSGTQLSVL.

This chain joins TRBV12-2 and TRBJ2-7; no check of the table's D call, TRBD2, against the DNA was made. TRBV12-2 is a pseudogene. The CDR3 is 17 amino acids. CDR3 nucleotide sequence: TGTGCAAGTCGCTTCCCCCGGGGTCGCCTGAGCTCCTACGAGCAGTACTTC. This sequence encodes CASRFPRGRLSSYEQYF.